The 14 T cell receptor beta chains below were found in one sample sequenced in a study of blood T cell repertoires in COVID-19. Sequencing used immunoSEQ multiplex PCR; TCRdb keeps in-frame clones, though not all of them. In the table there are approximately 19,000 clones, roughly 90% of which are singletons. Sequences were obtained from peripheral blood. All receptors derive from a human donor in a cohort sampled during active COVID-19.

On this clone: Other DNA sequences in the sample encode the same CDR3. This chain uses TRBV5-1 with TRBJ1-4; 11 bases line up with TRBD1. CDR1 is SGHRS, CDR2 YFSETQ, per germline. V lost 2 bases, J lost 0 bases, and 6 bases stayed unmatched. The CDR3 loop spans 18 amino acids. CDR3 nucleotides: TGCGCCAGCAGCTTAACCGGGACAGGGGGTCCAACTAATGAAAAACTGTTTTTT. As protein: CASSLTGTGGPTNEKLFF.

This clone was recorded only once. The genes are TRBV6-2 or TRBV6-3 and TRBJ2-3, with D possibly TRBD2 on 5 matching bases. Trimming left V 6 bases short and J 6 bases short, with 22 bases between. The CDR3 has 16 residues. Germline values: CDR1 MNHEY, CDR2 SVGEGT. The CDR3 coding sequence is TGTGCCAGCAGCAAGCGGCTGGGCCCTCTAGTGGATACGCAGTATTTT. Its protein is CASSKRLGPLVDTQYF.

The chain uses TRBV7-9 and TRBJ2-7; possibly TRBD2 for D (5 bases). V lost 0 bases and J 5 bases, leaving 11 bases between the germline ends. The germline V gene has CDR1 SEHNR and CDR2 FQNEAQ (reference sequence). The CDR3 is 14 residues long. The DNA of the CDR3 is TGTGCCAGCAGCTTAGCCACTAGGTGGGACGAGCAGTACTTC. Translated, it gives CASSLATRWDEQYF.

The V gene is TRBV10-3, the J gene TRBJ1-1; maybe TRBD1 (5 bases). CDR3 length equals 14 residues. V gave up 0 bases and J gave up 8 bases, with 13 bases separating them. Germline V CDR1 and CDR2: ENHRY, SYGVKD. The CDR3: CAISESARAGEAFF. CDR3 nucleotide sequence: TGTGCCATCAGTGAGTCAGCCAGGGCTGGGGAAGCTTTCTTT.

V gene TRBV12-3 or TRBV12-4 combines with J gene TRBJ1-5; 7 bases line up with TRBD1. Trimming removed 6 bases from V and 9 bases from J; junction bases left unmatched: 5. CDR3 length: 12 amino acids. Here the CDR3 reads CASSPWDRPQHF. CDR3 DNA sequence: TGTGCCAGCAGCCCGTGGGACAGGCCCCAGCATTTT.

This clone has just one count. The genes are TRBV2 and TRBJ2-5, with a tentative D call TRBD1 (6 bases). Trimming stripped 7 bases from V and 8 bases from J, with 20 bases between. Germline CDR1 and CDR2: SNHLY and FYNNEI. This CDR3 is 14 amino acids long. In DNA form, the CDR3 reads TGTGCCAGCAAGGGGGTACTAGTAGTAGGTACCCAGTACTTC. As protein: CASKGVLVVGTQYF. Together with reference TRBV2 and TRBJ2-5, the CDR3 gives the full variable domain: EPEVTQTPSHQVTQMGQEVILRCVPISNHLYFYWYRQILGQKVEFLVSFYNNEISEKSEIFDDQFSVERPDGSNFTLKIRSTKLEDSAMYFCASKGVLVVGTQYFGPGTRLLVL.

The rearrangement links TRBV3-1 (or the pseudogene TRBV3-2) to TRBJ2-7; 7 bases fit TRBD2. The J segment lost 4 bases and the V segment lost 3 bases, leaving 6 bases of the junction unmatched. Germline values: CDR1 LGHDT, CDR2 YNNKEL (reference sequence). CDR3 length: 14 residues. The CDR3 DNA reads TGTGCCAGCAGCCACGCGGCGGGGGATTACGAGCAGTACTTC. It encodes CASSHAAGDYEQYF.

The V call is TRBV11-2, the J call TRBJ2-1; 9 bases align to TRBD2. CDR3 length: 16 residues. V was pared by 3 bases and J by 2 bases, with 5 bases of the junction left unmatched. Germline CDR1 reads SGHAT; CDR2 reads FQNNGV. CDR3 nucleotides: TGTGCCAGCAGCTTCGCGGGGGGGCGAACCTACAATGAGCAGTTCTTC. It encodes CASSFAGGRTYNEQFF.

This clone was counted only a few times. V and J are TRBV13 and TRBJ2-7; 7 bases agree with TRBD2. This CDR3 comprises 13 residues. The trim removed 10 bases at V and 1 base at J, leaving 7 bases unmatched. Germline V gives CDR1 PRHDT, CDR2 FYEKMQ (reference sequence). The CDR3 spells CATNLADSYEQYF. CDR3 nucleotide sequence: TGTGCCACCAACCTAGCGGATTCCTACGAGCAGTACTTC. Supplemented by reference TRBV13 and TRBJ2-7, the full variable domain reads AAGVIQSPRHLIKEKRETATLKCYPIPRHDTVYWYQQGPGQDPQFLISFYEKMQSDKGSIPDRFSAQQFSDYHSELNMSSLELGDSALYFCATNLADSYEQYFGPGTRLTVT.

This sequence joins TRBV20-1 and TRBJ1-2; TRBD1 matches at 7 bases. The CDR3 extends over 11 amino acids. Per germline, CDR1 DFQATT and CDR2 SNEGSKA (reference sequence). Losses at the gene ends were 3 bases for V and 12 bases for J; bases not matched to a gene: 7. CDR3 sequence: CSARIGTVDTF. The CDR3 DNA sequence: TGCAGTGCTAGGATAGGGACAGTCGACACCTTC.

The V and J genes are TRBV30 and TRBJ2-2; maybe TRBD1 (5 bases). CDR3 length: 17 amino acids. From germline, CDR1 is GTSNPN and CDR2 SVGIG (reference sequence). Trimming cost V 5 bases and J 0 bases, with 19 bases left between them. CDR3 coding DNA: TGTGCCTGGCACTACTGGGATGGGGCTACGAACACCGGGGAGCTGTTTTTT. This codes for CAWHYWDGATNTGELFF.

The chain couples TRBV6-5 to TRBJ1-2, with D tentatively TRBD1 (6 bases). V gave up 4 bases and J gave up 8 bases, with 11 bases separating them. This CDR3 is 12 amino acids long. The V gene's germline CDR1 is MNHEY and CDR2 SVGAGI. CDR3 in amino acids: CASSSGGDGYTF. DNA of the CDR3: TGTGCCAGCAGTTCGGGGGGCGACGGCTACACCTTC.

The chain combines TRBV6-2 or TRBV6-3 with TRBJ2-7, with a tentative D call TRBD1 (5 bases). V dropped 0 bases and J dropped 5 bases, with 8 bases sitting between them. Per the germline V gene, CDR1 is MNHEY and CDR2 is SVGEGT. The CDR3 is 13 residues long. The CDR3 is CASSYSSGHEQYF. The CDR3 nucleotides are TGTGCCAGCAGTTACTCCTCAGGGCACGAGCAGTACTTC.

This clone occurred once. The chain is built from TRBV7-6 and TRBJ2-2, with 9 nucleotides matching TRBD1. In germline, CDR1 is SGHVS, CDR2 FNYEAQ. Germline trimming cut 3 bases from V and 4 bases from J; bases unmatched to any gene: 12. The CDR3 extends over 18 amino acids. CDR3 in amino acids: CASSFPLYRGLGTGELFF. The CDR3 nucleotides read TGTGCCAGCAGCTTCCCACTCTACAGGGGGCTTGGCACCGGGGAGCTGTTTTTT.